Reported below is one T cell receptor (beta chain). Its antigen is as yet unknown. This CDR3 is 13 amino acids long. The V and J ends lost 10 bases and 1 base, in that order; junction bases with no gene match: 7. Germline V gives CDR1 SGHDT, CDR2 YYEEEE. TCRdb keeps only in-frame clones here, not all; method: immunoSEQ multiplex PCR. The data hold about 90,000 clones, with roughly 90% observed a single time. This entry belongs to a study of T cell responses to AZD1222 COVID-19 vaccine. Study observations and caveats: Donors were largely white British and mainly female; clonal diversity was possibly underestimated. Spike regions recognized by vaccine-associated CD4 TCRs spanned the protein, led by 160-218 and 743-854.

The sequence came from an adult who received the AZD1222 COVID-19 vaccine. The chain uses TRBV5-6 and TRBJ1-1; TRBD1 matches at 7 bases. The source was peripheral blood, collected 28 days after the second AZD1222 dose. CDR3 sequence: CAASRTGNTEAFF. The CDR3, as DNA: TGTGCCGCCTCCCGGACAGGGAACACTGAAGCTTTCTTT.